The clone carrying this TCR beta chain was detected only a few times. Its antigen is unknown. This sample was taken from a study of T-cell memory formation after mild COVID-19. Study-level information: TCR clusters showed largely donor specificity. Findings and caveats of the study: The pre-infection memory compartment contained some responding clones, suggesting cross-reactive memory joined. CD4/CD8 balance held among clones contracting day 15 to 85, and later expanders leaned CD4+.

TCRdb itself ran the 5' RACE reads through MiXCR, one entry per CDR3 protein. Among around 250,000 distinct CDR3 sequences listed, 15% were seen once. The sequencing input was PBMCs or a T cell subset sorted from them (not recorded which). The clonotype was recovered from an adult woman who had mild COVID-19 (a few samples of this study predate the infection). Cell type and time point are not known.

As DNA, the CDR3 is TGTGCCAGCAGTCCAATCCAATTAGGAGGCGGAAAACTGTTTTTT. The encoded protein is CASSPIQLGGGKLFF. This sequence joins TRBV12-3 or TRBV12-4 and TRBJ1-4; D gene uncertain. The V and J ends lost 5 bases and 10 bases respectively, with 20 bases between them. The CDR3 has 15 residues.